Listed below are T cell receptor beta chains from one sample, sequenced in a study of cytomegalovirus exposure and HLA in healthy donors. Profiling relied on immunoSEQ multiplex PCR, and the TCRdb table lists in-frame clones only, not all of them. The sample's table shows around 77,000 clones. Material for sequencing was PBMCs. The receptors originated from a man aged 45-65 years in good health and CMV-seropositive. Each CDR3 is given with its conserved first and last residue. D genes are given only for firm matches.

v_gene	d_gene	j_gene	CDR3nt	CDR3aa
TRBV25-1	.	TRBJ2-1	TGTGCCAGCAGTACATCGTGGGGGGAAGATGAGCAGTTCTTC	CASSTSWGEDEQFF
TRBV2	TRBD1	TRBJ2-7	TGTGCCAGCATCTCCGGGACAGGGGCCTACGAGCAGTACTTC	CASISGTGAYEQYF
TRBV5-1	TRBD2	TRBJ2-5	TGCGCCAGCAGCTTGGGGACTAGCGGGGGGGCGAATTCTGAGACCCAGTACTTC	CASSLGTSGGANSETQYF
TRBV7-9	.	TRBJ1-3	TGTGCCAGCAGCTTAGGTTTGAGGTCCTCTGGAAACACCATATATTTT	CASSLGLRSSGNTIYF
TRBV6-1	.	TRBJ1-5	TGTGCCAGCAGAAGTTTACAGGGAAATCAGCCCCAGCATTTT	CASRSLQGNQPQHF
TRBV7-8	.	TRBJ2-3	TGTGCCAGCAGCCCTGGACGAGGGAGGCCGGATACGCAGTATTTT	CASSPGRGRPDTQYF
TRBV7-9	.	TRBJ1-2	TGTGCCAGCACTTACCATACTGGGGAGGCCTATGGCTACACCTTC	CASTYHTGEAYGYTF
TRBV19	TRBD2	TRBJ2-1	TGTGCCAGTAGTCTCGGACTAGCGCGGAACAATGAGCAGTTCTTC	CASSLGLARNNEQFF
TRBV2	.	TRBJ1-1	TGTGCCAGCTCCCGACAGTACAACACTGAAGCTTTCTTT	CASSRQYNTEAFF
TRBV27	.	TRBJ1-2	TGTGCCAGCAGTTTCTCCTTTACGGGAGGCTACACCTTC	CASSFSFTGGYTF
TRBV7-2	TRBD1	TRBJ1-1	TGTGCCAGCAGCTTAGCCGTTGGACAGGGCGAAGCTTTCTTT	CASSLAVGQGEAFF
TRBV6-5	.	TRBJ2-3	TGTGCCAGCAGTTACCCGGGGGGCACAGATACGCAGTATTTT	CASSYPGGTDTQYF
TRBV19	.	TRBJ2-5	TGTGCCAGTAGGGACAAGCAAGAGACCCAGTACTTC	CASRDKQETQYF
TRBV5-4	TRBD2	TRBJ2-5	TGTGCCAGCAGCTTAGGGACTAGCGGGGGGCAAGAGACCCAGTACTTC	CASSLGTSGGQETQYF
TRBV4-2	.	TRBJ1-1	TGTGCCAGCAGCCAAGAGGGACACCAGAACACTGAAGCTTTCTTT	CASSQEGHQNTEAFF
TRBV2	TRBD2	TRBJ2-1	TGTGCCAGCAGAACTAGCGGGGGGGGACTCAGTGAGCAGTTCTTC	CASRTSGGGLSEQFF
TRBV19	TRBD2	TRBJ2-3	TGTGCTCTTAGGAAGTTGGAGGGTCTAGCGGTTAGCACAGATACGCAGTATTTT	CALRKLEGLAVSTDTQYF
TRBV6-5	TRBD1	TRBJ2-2	TGTGCCAGCAGTCTCCGGGACAGGGGCACCGGGGAGCTGTTTTTT	CASSLRDRGTGELFF
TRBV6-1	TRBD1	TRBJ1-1	TGTGCCAGCAGTGAAGATGGGACAGCTAACACTGAAGCTTTCTTT	CASSEDGTANTEAFF
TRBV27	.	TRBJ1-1	TGTGCCAGCAGTTTCCTCACAGAATTGAACACTGAAGCTTTCTTT	CASSFLTELNTEAFF
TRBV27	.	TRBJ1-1	TGTGCCTCCGGGAGGGTAACTGAAGCTTTCTTT	CASGRVTEAFF
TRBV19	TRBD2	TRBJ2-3	TGTGCCGCTAGCAAGTTGGAGGGTCTAGCGGTTAGCACAGATACGCAGTATTTT	CAASKLEGLAVSTDTQYF
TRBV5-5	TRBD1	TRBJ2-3	TGTGCCAGCAGCTTGAAAAGAGGGACAGCTAGCCTTAGCACAGATACGCAGTATTTT	CASSLKRGTASLSTDTQYF
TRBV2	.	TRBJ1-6	TGTGCCAGCTCTTCCGGGGGCGGGGGGTCACCCCTCCACTTT	CASSSGGGGSPLHF
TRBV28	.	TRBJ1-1	TGTGCCAGCAGTCCCCCAGGGACTCCCGGGGACACTGAAGCTTTCTTT	CASSPPGTPGDTEAFF
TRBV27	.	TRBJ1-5	TGTGCCAGCCGAACTGGAGGGGAGGGCAATCAGCCCCAGCATTTT	CASRTGGEGNQPQHF
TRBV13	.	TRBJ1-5	TGTGCCAGCAGCTTAGGGTCACTCAATCAGCCCCAGCATTTT	CASSLGSLNQPQHF
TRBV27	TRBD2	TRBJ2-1	TGTGCCAGCAGTTTAGCGGGGGGGCAGAGTGAGCAGTTCTTC	CASSLAGGQSEQFF
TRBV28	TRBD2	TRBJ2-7	TGTGCCGCCGGGACTAGCGGGTACGAGCAGTACTTC	CAAGTSGYEQYF
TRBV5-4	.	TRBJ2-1	TGTGCCAGCAGCATAGGACTGAGCGATGAGCAGTTCTTC	CASSIGLSDEQFF
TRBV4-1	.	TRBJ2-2	TGCGCCAGCAGCCAAGACGTTAGCAACGCCGGGGAGCTGTTTTTT	CASSQDVSNAGELFF
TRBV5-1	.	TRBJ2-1	TGCGCCAGCAGCCATGGTAGTAGCGGAACCAATGAGCAGTTCTTC	CASSHGSSGTNEQFF
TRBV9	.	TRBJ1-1	TGTGCCAGCAGCGTAGTAAAAGCGTTTATGAACACTGAAGCTTTCTTT	CASSVVKAFMNTEAFF
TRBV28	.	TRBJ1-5	TGTGCGGCCGCAGGGGTCATGGAGCCCCAGCATTTT	CAAAGVMEPQHF
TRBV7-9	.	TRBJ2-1	TGTGCCAGCAGCGTACTAGGCGATGAGCAGTTCTTC	CASSVLGDEQFF
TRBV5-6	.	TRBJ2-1	TGTGCCAGCATCCCCGACAGGTCGGACAATGAGCAGTTCTTC	CASIPDRSDNEQFF
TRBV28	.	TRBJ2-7	TGTGCCACTAGCTCTAAGCTGTGGGAGCAGTACTTC	CATSSKLWEQYF